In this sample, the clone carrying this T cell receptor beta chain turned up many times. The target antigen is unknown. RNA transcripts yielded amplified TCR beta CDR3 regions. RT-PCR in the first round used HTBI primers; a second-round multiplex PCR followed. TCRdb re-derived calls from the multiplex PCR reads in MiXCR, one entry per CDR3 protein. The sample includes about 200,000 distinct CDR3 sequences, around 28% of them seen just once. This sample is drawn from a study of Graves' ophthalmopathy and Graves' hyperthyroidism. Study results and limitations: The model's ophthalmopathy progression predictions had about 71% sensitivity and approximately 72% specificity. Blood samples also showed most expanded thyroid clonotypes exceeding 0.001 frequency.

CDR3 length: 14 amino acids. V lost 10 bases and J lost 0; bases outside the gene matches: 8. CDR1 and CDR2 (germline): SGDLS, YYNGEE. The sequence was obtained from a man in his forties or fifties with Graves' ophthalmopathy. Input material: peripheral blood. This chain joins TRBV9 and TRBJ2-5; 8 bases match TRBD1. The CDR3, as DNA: TGTGCCTCCTCCGGACAGGGCAACCAAGAGACCCAGTACTTC. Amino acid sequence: CASSGQGNQETQYF.